Listed here are 25 T cell receptor beta chains from one sample, sequenced in a study of blood T cell repertoires in COVID-19. Sequencing was performed with immunoSEQ multiplex PCR; in TCRdb, only in-frame clones are kept and a portion is missing. The table records 450,000 to 600,000 clones, 75% to 90% of them present only once. Material: PBMCs or T cells enriched from blood (not recorded which). Every receptor here comes from a woman aged 18-29 years who had recovered from COVID-19.

This chain connects TRBV2 to TRBJ2-2; 8 bases are shared with TRBD2. V dropped 6 bases and J dropped 3; count of bases not matched to a gene: 3. The CDR3 loop spans 14 amino acids. Germline V gene sequence: CDR1 SNHLY, CDR2 FYNNEI. In nucleotides, the CDR3 is TGTGCCAGCAGAGGCGGGGGGTACACCGGGGAGCTGTTTTTT. Residues: CASRGGGYTGELFF.

The chain has TRBV2 and TRBJ1-4; D gene uncertain. This CDR3 has 16 residues. V was shortened by 6 bases and J by 0 bases, with 14 bases between the two germline ends. Germline CDR1 SNHLY, CDR2 FYNNEI. CDR3 region: CASSSPSRTTNEKLFF. CDR3 nucleotide sequence: TGTGCCAGCAGCTCGCCTAGCCGGACAACTAATGAAAAACTGTTTTTT.

V is TRBV7-9 and J is TRBJ2-3, with 9 bases lining up with TRBD2. The V segment lost 10 bases and the J segment 5 bases; nucleotides outside the gene matches: 13. This CDR3 region has 15 residues. Germline CDR1 reads SEHNR; CDR2 reads FQNEAQ (reference sequence). The CDR3 DNA reads as TGTGCCACCGCGCGGGGCGGGGGGGCCCTAGATACGCAGTATTTT. Encoded protein: CATARGGGALDTQYF.

The V call is TRBV5-1, the J call TRBJ1-2; D is unresolved. V was shortened by 0 bases and J by 6 bases, with 6 bases between the two germline ends. Germline assignment: CDR1 SGHRS and CDR2 YFSETQ. CDR3 length: 12 residues. The CDR3 nucleotides are TGCGCCAGCAGCTTGGGGGAGAATGGCTACACCTTC. Its translation is CASSLGENGYTF.

This chain uses TRBV28 with TRBJ2-5; 13 bases are a match to TRBD2. Germline CDR1 MDHEN, CDR2 SYDVKM. The V gene end was trimmed by 7 bases and the J gene end by 4 bases; junction bases not matched to a gene: 15. The CDR3 length is 18 residues. The CDR3: CASTRLLPGLAGRETQYF. The CDR3 DNA reads TGTGCCAGCACCCGGTTGCTCCCGGGACTAGCGGGGCGAGAGACCCAGTACTTC.

This clone has a single count. The chain recombines TRBV12-1 with TRBJ2-6; the listed D gene, TRBD2, was not tested against the DNA. TRBV12-1 is a documented pseudogene. CDR3 length equals 18 residues. The CDR3 reads CASSLGLAGLSGANVLTF. The CDR3 nucleotides read TGTGCCAGCAGCTTAGGACTAGCGGGGCTCTCTGGGGCCAACGTCCTGACTTTC.

This clone showed up many times. V usage is TRBV19 and J usage is TRBJ1-1; D is unresolved. The V gene's germline CDR1 is LNHDA and CDR2 SQIVND (reference sequence). The CDR3 is 15 amino acids. V lost 3 bases and J lost 5, with 16 bases in between. Here the CDR3 reads CASSMRGQANTEAFF. The CDR3 DNA reads TGTGCCAGTAGTATGAGAGGGCAGGCGAATACTGAAGCTTTCTTT.

The chain joins TRBV7-8 to TRBJ1-5; no reliable D call. The V and J ends lost 1 base and 4 bases respectively, with 11 bases between them. The CDR3 extends over 15 amino acids. Germline V gene lookup returns CDR1 SGHVS and CDR2 FQNEAQ. The CDR3 loop reads CASSLDITENQPQHF. The CDR3 DNA reads as TGTGCCAGCAGCTTAGACATAACGGAGAATCAGCCCCAGCATTTT.

V gene TRBV5-1 combines with J gene TRBJ2-6; no definite D call. Trimming took 4 bases from V and 1 from J, leaving 12 bases between them. The CDR3 is 16 residues long. Germline-derived CDR1 and CDR2 are SGHRS and YFSETQ. CDR3 bases: TGCGCCAGCAGCGGAGATAACCCATCTGGGGCCAACGTCCTGACTTTC. Translated: CASSGDNPSGANVLTF.

The genes are TRBV7-6 and TRBJ1-6; D unclear. Germline lookup yields CDR1 SGHVS and CDR2 FNYEAQ. Trimming shortened V by 6 bases and J by 4 bases, and 13 bases separated the two germline ends. The CDR3 runs 15 residues. CDR3 loop: CASSYDGVYNSPLHF. Written as DNA, the CDR3 is TGTGCCAGCAGTTACGACGGGGTTTATAATTCACCCCTCCACTTT. The full variable domain, in which reference TRBV7-6 and TRBJ1-6 provide the parts outside the CDR3, is GAGVSQSPRYKVTKRGQDVALRCDPISGHVSLYWYRQALGQGPEFLTYFNYEAQQDKSGLPNDRFSAERPEGSISTLTIQRTEQRDSAMYRCASSYDGVYNSPLHFGNGTRLTVT.

The chain employs TRBV12-3 or TRBV12-4 and TRBJ1-3, with TRBD1 matching 9 bases. This CDR3 is 13 amino acids long. The junction had 10 bases not matched to a gene; V was cut back by 11 bases and J by 8 bases. The CDR3, as DNA: TGTGCCGACAAACAGGGGGCCACGGACACCATATATTTT. This encodes CADKQGATDTIYF.

This clone was counted once. This chain connects TRBV4-1 to TRBJ2-1; 10 bases map to TRBD1. This CDR3 has 16 amino acids. Germline values: CDR1 MGHRA, CDR2 YSYEKL. Trimming took 0 bases from V and 8 from J; bases not matched to a gene: 7. CDR3 loop: CASSQEGTGDGDEQFF. CDR3 DNA sequence: TGCGCCAGCAGCCAAGAAGGGACAGGGGATGGCGATGAGCAGTTCTTC.

This clone was detected only once. The chain has TRBV30 and TRBJ2-5; D is ambiguous. Germline CDR1 and CDR2: GTSNPN and SVGIG (reference sequence). The CDR3 runs to 13 residues. V gave up 4 bases and J gave up 5 bases, with 14 bases separating them. CDR3 bases: TGTGCCTGGAAACCTACCGTCAGGGAGACCCAGTACTTC. It yields the protein CAWKPTVRETQYF.

This clone was observed once. The chain carries TRBV6-2 or TRBV6-3 and TRBJ1-2; D uncertain. The CDR3 sequence is 13 residues long. The germline gives CDR1 MNHEY, CDR2 SVGEGT. The ends were cut back, 0 bases at V and 4 bases at J, with 6 bases in the middle. The CDR3 spells CASSYSNGYGYTF. The DNA for the CDR3 is TGTGCCAGCAGTTACTCCAACGGCTATGGCTACACCTTC.

This clone occurred a few times. The V gene is TRBV24-1, the J gene TRBJ2-1; 10 bases are a match to TRBD1. This CDR3 has 15 residues. V dropped 7 bases and J dropped 6; count of bases not matched to a gene: 8. Germline assignment: CDR1 KGHDR and CDR2 SFDVKD. The CDR3 region has the DNA TGTGCCACCAGCACTGGACAGGGGGGAATCAATGAGCAGTTCTTC. Translating it yields CATSTGQGGINEQFF.

The chain uses TRBV5-8 and TRBJ2-7, with TRBD1 as a possible D gene (6 bases). Trimming took off 2 bases at V and 4 bases at J, with 16 bases between the two ends. CDR1 and CDR2 from the germline V gene are SGHTS and YDEGEE. This CDR3 spans 15 amino acids. CDR3 amino acids: CASSFTTGLKYEQYF. DNA for the CDR3: TGTGCCAGCAGCTTCACGACAGGTTTGAAGTACGAGCAGTACTTC.

This chain uses TRBV7-2 with TRBJ2-3; D is ambiguous. The CDR3 extends over 13 amino acids. Germline V gene data show CDR1 as SGHTA and CDR2 as FQGNSA. Trimming removed 3 bases from V and 0 bases from J, with 4 bases in between. CDR3 sequence reads: CASSFQSTDTQYF. The CDR3 DNA is TGTGCCAGCAGCTTCCAGAGCACAGATACGCAGTATTTT.

This rearrangement joins TRBV30 to TRBJ1-5; no clear D gene. Trimming pared 2 bases from V and 3 bases from J, leaving 8 bases between. There are 13 residues in the CDR3. The V gene's germline CDR1 is GTSNPN and CDR2 SVGIG (reference sequence). The CDR3 DNA follows: TGTGCCTGGAGTTGGCAGGTCAATCAGCCCCAGCATTTT. As protein: CAWSWQVNQPQHF. Filled out from reference TRBV30 and TRBJ1-5, the complete variable domain reads SQTIHQWPATLVQPVGSPLSLECTVEGTSNPNLYWYRQAAGRGLQLLFYSVGIGQISSEVPQNLSASRPQDRQFILSSKKLLLSDSGFYLCAWSWQVNQPQHFGDGTRLSIL.

This clone was seen a few times. The chain employs TRBV28 and TRBJ1-2, with D possibly being TRBD1 (5 bases). The CDR3 sequence is 14 residues long. The germline V gene has CDR1 MDHEN and CDR2 SYDVKM. Trimming took off 7 bases at V and 0 bases at J, with 12 bases between the two ends. As DNA, the CDR3 is TGTGCCAGCAATCTGGGGGAGGCTAACTATGGCTACACCTTC. This translates into CASNLGEANYGYTF.

The chain joins TRBV25-1 to TRBJ1-1; D is perhaps TRBD1 (6 bases). This CDR3 has 16 residues. V was clipped by 1 base and J by 1 base, with 13 bases between them. CDR1 MGHDK and CDR2 SYGVNS come from the germline V gene. The CDR3 sequence: CASSELDIGGNTEAFF. In DNA form, the CDR3 reads TGTGCCAGCAGTGAATTGGATATAGGGGGGAACACTGAAGCTTTCTTT.

This rearrangement joins TRBV10-3 to TRBJ1-1, with TRBD1 identical over 8 bases. The germline V gene encodes CDR1 ENHRY and CDR2 SYGVKD. Unmatched junction bases numbered 1, after V lost 3 bases and J lost 7 bases. The CDR3 is 12 residues long. CDR3 nucleotides: TGTGCCATCAGTGAACAGGGGGGTGAAGCTTTCTTT. Its translation is CAISEQGGEAFF.

The chain recombines TRBV3-1 (or the pseudogene TRBV3-2) with TRBJ1-1; no clear D. CDR1 and CDR2 from the germline V gene are LGHDT and YNNKEL (reference sequence). Trimming shortened V by 0 bases and J by 5 bases, and 10 bases separated the two germline ends. The CDR3 runs 14 residues. The CDR3 DNA follows: TGTGCCAGCAGCCAAGATCGTTCCGGGACTGAAGCTTTCTTT. The encoded protein is CASSQDRSGTEAFF.

V and J are TRBV24-1 and TRBJ2-3, with 9 bases that match TRBD2. Germline V gene data show CDR1 as KGHDR and CDR2 as SFDVKD. This CDR3 has 17 residues. Losses at the gene ends were 1 base for V and 4 bases for J; bases not matched to a gene: 8. Here the CDR3 reads CATSDLGVAGVSDTQYF. The CDR3 DNA follows: TGTGCCACCAGTGATTTAGGGGTAGCGGGGGTTTCAGATACGCAGTATTTT.

With regard to this clone: Within the sample, other DNA sequences also encode this same CDR3. The gene calls are TRBV30 and TRBJ1-5, with 8 bases lining up with TRBD1. The CDR3 is 13 amino acids. The J segment lost 6 bases and the V segment lost 2 bases, leaving 3 bases of the junction unmatched. Germline V gene data show CDR1 as GTSNPN and CDR2 as SVGIG (reference sequence). This CDR3 reads CAWSPGGGQPQHF. CDR3 nucleotide sequence: TGTGCCTGGAGTCCAGGGGGCGGTCAGCCCCAGCATTTT.

The chain couples TRBV7-3 to TRBJ2-3, with D perhaps TRBD1 (6 bases). CDR3 size: 15 residues. Trimming removed 3 bases from V and 1 base from J, with 11 bases in between. The germline V gene encodes CDR1 SGHTA and CDR2 FQGTGA. The CDR3 spells CASSLNGQRTDTQYF. The CDR3, as DNA: TGTGCCAGCAGCTTGAACGGACAGCGCACAGATACGCAGTATTTT.